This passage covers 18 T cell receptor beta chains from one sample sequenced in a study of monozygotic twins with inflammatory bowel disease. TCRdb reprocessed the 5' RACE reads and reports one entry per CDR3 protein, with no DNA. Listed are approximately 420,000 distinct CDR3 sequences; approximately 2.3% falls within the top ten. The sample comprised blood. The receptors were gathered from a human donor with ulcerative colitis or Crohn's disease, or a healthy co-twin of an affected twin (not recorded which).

The CDR3 sequence is CASSSPYGGDTEAFF. V is TRBV28 and J is TRBJ1-1; TCRdb reports TRBD1, a call that lacks DNA to check it against. CDR1 and CDR2 (germline): MDHEN, SYDVKM. This CDR3 region has 15 residues.

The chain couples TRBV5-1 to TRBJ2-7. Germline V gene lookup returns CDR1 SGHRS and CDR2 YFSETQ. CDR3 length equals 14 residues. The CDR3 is CASSLSGYSYEQYF.

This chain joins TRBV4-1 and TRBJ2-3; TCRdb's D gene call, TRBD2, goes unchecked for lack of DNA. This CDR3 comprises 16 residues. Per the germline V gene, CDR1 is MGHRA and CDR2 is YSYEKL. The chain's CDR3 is CASSQDPLAHTDTQYF.

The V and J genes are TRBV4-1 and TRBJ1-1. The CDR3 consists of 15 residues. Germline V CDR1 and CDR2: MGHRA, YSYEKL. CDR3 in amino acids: CASSQDRAGNTEAFF.

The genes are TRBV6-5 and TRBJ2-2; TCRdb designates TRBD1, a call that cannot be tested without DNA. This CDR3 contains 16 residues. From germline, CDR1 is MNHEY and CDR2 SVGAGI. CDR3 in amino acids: CASSLSRDRFIGELFF.

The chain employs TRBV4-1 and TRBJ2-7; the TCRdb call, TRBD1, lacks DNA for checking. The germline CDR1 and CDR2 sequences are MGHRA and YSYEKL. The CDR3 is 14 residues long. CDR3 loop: CASSPDRAIGEQYF.

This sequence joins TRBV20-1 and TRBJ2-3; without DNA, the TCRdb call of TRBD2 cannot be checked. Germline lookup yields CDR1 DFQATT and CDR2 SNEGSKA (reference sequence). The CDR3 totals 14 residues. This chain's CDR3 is CSARPRVLTDTQYF.

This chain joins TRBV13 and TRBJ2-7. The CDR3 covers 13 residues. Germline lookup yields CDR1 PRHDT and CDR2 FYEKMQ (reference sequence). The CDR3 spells CASSLGRRYEQYF.

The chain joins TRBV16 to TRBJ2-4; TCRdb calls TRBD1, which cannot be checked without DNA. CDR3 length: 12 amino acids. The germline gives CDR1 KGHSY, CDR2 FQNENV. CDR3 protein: CASSQPLGALHF.

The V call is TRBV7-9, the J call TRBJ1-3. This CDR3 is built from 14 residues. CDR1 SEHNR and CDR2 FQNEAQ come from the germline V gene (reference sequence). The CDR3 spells CASSLEGSGNTIYF.

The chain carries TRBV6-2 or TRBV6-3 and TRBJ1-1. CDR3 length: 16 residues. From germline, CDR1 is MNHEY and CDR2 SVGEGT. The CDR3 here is CASSYMEAKVGTEAFF.

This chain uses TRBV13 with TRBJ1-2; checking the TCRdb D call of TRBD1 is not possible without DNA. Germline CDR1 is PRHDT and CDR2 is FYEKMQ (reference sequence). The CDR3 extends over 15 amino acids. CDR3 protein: CASSRDSRANYGYTF.

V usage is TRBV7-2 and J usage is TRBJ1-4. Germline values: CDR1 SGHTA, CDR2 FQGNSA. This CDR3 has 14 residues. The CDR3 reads CASSDGPLNEKLFF. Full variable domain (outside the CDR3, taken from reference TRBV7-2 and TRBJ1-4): GAGVSQSPSNKVTEKGKDVELRCDPISGHTALYWYRQSLGQGLEFLIYFQGNSAPDKSGLPSDRFSAERTGGSVSTLTIQRTQQEDSAVYLCASSDGPLNEKLFFGSGTQLSVL.

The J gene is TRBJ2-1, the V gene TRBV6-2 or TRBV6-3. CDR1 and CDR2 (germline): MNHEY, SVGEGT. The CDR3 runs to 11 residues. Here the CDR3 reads CASSAAVEQFF.

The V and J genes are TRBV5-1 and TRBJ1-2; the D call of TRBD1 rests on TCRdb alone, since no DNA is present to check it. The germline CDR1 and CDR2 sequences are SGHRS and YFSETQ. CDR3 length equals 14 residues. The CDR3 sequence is CASSLGQGVYGYTF.

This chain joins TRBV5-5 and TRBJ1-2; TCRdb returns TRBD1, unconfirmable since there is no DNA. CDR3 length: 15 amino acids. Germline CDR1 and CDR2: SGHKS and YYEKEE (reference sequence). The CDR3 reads CASSLNLDRTYGYTF.

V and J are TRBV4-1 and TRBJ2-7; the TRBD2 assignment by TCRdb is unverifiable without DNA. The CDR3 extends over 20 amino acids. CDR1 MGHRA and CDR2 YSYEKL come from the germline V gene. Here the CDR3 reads CASSQKLPERGGRPTYEQYF.

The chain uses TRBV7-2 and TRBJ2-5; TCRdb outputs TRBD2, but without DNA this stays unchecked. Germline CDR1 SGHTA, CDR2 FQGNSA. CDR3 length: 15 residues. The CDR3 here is CASSSKRGSKETQYF.